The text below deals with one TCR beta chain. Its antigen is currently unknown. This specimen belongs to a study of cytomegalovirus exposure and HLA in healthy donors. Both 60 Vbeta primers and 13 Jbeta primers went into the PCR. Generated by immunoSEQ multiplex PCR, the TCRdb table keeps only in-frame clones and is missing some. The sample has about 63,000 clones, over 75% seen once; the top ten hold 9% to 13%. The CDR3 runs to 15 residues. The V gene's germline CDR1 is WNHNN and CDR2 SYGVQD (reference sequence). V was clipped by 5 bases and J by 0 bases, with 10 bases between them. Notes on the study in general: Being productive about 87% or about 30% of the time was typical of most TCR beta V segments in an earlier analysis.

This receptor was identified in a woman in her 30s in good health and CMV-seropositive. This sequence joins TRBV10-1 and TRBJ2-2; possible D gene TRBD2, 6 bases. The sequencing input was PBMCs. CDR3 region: CASSRSGANTGELFF. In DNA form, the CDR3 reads TGCGCCAGCAGTAGGTCGGGAGCGAACACCGGGGAGCTGTTTTTT.